Given below is one T cell receptor beta chain in context. This specimen belongs to a study of blood T cell repertoires in COVID-19. Overall study context: There were acute and convalescent COVID-19 samples, and they came from the United States, Italy and Spain. From T cells, B-cell-depleted T cells, or PBMCs came the material, which was cDNA or gDNA.

Original processing notes: Estimation of nucleated cell counts was performed using reference gene primer amplification. Measured with immunoSEQ multiplex PCR; TCRdb has only the in-frame clones, and not every one. V and J calls and clone size follow that table, whereas D and trimming were derived from the DNA. The sample has over 45,000 clones, around 79% seen once. With V trimmed by 4 bases and J by 10 bases, 11 bases remained unmatched. The CDR3 contains 15 residues. CDR1 is LGHDT, CDR2 YNNKEL, per germline (reference sequence). The sequence was obtained from a human donor with active or convalescent COVID-19. The donor label of this sample is uncertain. The sample comprised peripheral blood. The chain is built from TRBV3-1 (or the pseudogene TRBV3-2) and TRBJ2-1, with TRBD2 identical over 9 bases. CDR3 sequence reads: CASSLSSGALREQFF. The CDR3 nucleotides are TGTGCCAGCAGCCTCTCTAGCGGGGCCCTAAGGGAGCAGTTCTTC.